This T cell receptor (beta chain) comes out of a study of blood T cell repertoires in COVID-19 (dated by TCRdb to the early 2020s). Background on the whole study: Collaborator samples came from the United States, Italy and Spain and covered acute and convalescent phases of COVID-19. A freely available public database, intended as a resource for researchers studying the immune response to SARS-CoV-2, is where the repertoires were released. The material from the prospective study consisted of cDNA or gDNA derived from T cells, B-cell-depleted T cells, or PBMCs. Samples came from the ongoing ImmuneRACE study (first 160 participants) plus 1,254 subjects from 6 global collaborators. Nearly every sample came with metadata listing a de-identified subject ID, COVID-19 status, age in years and sex. Subjects who had been exposed to COVID-19, were actively infected with it, or had recovered from it provided the deeply sampled blood TCRbeta repertoires that made up the dataset. Where available, HLA class I and class II types were taken from metadata supplied by the sample provider and were not determined by assay-based typing. The study at large found these results: The amount of clinical and demographic metadata varied by source and participant and was provided uncurated.

TCRbeta CDR3 regions were amplified from genomic DNA using the immunoSEQ Assay, a bias-controlled multiplex PCR. The source study handled its data this way. The number of nucleated cells in each sample was estimated from the amplification of reference gene primers within the assay. Sequence reads were collapsed and filtered to measure the absolute abundance of every unique TCRbeta CDR3 rearrangement. Productive Simpson clonality was computed per sample as the square root of Simpson's diversity index over productive rearrangements. Held by TCRdb, this immuneACCESS table contains in-frame sequences only and omits some clones. Under half of the omission traces to an unresolved V gene where checked; the cause of the rest is unknown. That table supplies the V and J calls and clone size; D and trimming were determined from the DNA. Recorded for this sample are roughly 240,000 clones; about 82% of them occurred a single time. The top ten constitute around 2.1% of the sample.

CDR1 and CDR2 are read off the germline V gene (reference sequence) as SGHNT and YYREEE. Cut back by 2 bases and 3 bases, the V and J ends lie 8 bases apart. The CDR3 covers 14 residues, taking in both the cysteine and the phenylalanine. Solely the CDR3 DNA is kept, with 42 bases framed from the first base. Notes on this clone: There is no known antigen for this receptor. No base-level quality is on record; no much larger clone is a single base apart.

Participants in the prospective study were enrolled through a virtual design, were aged about 18 to 89 years, and lived in 24 United States geographic areas. Cohort assignment in the prospective study relied on participant-reported clinical history from a screening survey and a study questionnaire. For ImmuneRACE Cohort 3, a participant was defined as recovered based on two consecutive negative NP/OP PCR tests, clearance by a healthcare professional, or resolution of symptoms. Each participant in the prospective study had whole blood, serum and a nasopharyngeal or oropharyngeal swab collected by mobile phlebotomists. Prospective study participants could optionally give additional blood draws and questionnaires over an approximately two-month period. Blood samples from the prospective study were shipped frozen or at room temperature prior to DNA extraction.

Sequencing was carried out using PBMCs or T cells enriched from blood (not recorded which). This sequence was found in a woman aged 45-60 years who had recovered from COVID-19. The rearranged segments are TRBV5-4 and TRBJ1-4, with an unclear D gene assignment. The sequenced DNA: TGTGCCAGCAGCTTTGGTGCGGCTAATGAAAAACTGTTTTTT. This codes for CASSFGAANEKLFF.